This T cell receptor beta chain was identified during a study of cytomegalovirus exposure and HLA in healthy donors. Study results and limitations: The authors listed approximately 160 TCR beta chains as cytomegalovirus-associated. A later analysis showed that HLA-associated TCR beta chains had undergone more clonal expansion than equally common others. One variant, a missense change in DCLRE1C, was linked in a later analysis to TCR beta V- and J-gene trimming. It was reported that the classifier diagnosed cytomegalovirus status with high specificity and sensitivity in both the original and validation cohorts.

Note on this clone: The antigen is unknown.

Germline loops: CDR1 PRHDT, CDR2 FYEKMQ (reference sequence). The CDR3 has 17 residues. The germline V and J ends were trimmed by 5 bases and 6 bases, with 24 bases remaining between them. This PCR relied on a set of 60 Vbeta primers and 13 Jbeta primers. Here immunoSEQ multiplex PCR was the method, and the copy in TCRdb shows in-frame clones only, minus some. The profile shows roughly 140,000 clones, around 85% of them singletons. The genes are TRBV13 and TRBJ2-3, with D perhaps matching TRBD2 (5 bases). Sequencing was performed on PBMCs. This TCR came from a man aged 35 to 55 in good health and CMV-seropositive. The CDR3 protein is CASSPYVREGFSDTQYF. In nucleotides, the CDR3 is TGTGCCAGCAGCCCCTACGTCCGGGAAGGGTTTTCGGATACGCAGTATTTT.